This T cell receptor (beta chain) was sequenced for a study of T cell responses to AZD1222 COVID-19 vaccine. General study findings and limits: At baseline, just 5 or 6 AZD1222 recipients tested seropositive. Researchers report vaccine-associated CD4 TCRs spanning spike, with dominance at 160-218 and 743-854. White British ancestry dominated among donors, who included more females, and clonal diversity was possibly underestimated.

In this sample, this clone turned up once. Its antigen is still unknown. Clones were sequenced by immunoSEQ multiplex PCR, and TCRdb holds only the in-frame ones, with some missing. The table includes 150,000 or so clones, approximately 90% detected once. Germline lookup yields CDR1 SGHRS and CDR2 YFSETQ. This CDR3 contains 14 residues. V was pared by 4 bases and J by 7 bases, with 15 bases between. The chain combines TRBV5-1 with TRBJ1-5; D gene uncertain. This TCR came from an adult in good health. Material: peripheral blood, obtained on day 0 of MenACWY control vaccination. CDR3 loop: CASSPDGLGQPQHF. CDR3 nucleotide sequence: TGCGCCAGCAGCCCGGACGGCCTCGGGCAGCCCCAGCATTTT.